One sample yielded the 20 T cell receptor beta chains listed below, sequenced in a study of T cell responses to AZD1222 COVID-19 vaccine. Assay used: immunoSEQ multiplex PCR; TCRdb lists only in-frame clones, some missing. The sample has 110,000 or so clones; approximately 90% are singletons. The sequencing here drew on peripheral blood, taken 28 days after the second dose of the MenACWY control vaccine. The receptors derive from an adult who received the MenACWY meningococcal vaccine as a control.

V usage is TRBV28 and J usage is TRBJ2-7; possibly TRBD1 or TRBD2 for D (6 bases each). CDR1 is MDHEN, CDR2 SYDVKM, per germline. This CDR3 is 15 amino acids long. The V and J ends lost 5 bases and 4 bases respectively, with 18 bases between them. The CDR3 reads CASSPRGPARYEQYV. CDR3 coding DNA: TGTGCCAGCAGTCCCCGGGGGCCCGCGCGTTACGAGCAGTACGTC.

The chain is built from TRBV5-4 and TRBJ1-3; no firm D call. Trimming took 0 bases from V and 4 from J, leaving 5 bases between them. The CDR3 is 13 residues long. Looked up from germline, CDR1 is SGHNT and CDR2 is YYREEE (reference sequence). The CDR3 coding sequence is TGTGCCAGCAGCTTGGGCAGGGGAAACACCATATATTTT. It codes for CASSLGRGNTIYF.

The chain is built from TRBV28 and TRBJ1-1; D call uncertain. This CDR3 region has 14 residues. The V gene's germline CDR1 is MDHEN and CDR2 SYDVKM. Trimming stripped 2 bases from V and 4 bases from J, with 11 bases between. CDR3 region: CASSLKGGGTEAFF. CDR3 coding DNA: TGTGCCAGCAGTTTAAAGGGAGGCGGCACTGAAGCTTTCTTT. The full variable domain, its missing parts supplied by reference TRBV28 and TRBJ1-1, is DVKVTQSSRYLVKRTGEKVFLECVQDMDHENMFWYRQDPGLGLRLIYFSYDVKMKEKGDIPEGYSVSREKKERFSLILESASTNQTSMYLCASSLKGGGTEAFFGQGTRLTVV.

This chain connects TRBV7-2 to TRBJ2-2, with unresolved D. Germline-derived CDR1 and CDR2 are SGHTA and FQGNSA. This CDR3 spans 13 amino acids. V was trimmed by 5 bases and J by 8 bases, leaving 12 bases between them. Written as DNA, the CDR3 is TGTGCCAGCAGCCAACTTGGTGGGGGGGAGCTGTTTTTT. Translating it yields CASSQLGGGELFF.

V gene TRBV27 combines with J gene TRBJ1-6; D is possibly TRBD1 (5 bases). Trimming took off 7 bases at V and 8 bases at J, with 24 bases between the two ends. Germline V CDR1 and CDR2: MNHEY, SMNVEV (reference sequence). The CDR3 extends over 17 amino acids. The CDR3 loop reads CASTQRLGRARDSPLHF. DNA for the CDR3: TGTGCCAGCACCCAAAGATTGGGCAGGGCGAGGGATTCACCCCTCCACTTT.

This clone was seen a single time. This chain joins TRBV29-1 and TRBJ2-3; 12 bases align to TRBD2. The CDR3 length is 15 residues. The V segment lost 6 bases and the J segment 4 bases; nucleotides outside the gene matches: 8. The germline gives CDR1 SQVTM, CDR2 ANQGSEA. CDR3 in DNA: TGCAGCGTAACTTCGCCTAGCGGGAGGGCAGATACGCAGTATTTT. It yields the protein CSVTSPSGRADTQYF.

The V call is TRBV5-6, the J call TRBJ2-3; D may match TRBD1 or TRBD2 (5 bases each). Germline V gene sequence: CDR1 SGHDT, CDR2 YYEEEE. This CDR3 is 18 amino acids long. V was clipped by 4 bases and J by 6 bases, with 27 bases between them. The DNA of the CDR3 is TGTGCCAGCAGCGTCCGCCTTACACCTCTTGGGACGCTGGATACGCAGTATTTT. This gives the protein CASSVRLTPLGTLDTQYF.

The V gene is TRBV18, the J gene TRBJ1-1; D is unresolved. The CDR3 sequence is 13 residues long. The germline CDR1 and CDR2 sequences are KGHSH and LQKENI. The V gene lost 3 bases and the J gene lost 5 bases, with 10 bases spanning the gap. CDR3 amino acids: CASSPTGRTEAFF. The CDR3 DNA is TGTGCCAGCTCACCGACCGGTAGGACTGAAGCTTTCTTT.

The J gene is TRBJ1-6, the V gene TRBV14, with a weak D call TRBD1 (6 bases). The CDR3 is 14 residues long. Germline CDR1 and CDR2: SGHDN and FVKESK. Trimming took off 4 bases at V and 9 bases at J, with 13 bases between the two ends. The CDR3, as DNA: TGTGCCAGCAGCCGGTCTGAAGGGGGTTCACCCCTCCACTTT. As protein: CASSRSEGGSPLHF.

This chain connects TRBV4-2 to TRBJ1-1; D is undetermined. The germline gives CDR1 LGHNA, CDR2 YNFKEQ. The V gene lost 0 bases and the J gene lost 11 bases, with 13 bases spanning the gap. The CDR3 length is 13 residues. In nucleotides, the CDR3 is TGTGCCAGCAGCCAAGAGGTGGACTCGCGGGCTTTCTTT. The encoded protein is CASSQEVDSRAFF.

CDR3 protein: CASSPGVAGDTDTQYF. CDR3 nucleotides: TGTGCCAGCAGCCCCGGGGTAGCGGGGGACACAGATACGCAGTATTTT. V is TRBV11-3 and J is TRBJ2-3, with 9 bases identical to TRBD2. Germline V CDR1 and CDR2: SGHNT, YENEEA. V shed 5 bases and J 2 bases; nucleotides not matched to a gene: 8. The CDR3 spans 16 residues.

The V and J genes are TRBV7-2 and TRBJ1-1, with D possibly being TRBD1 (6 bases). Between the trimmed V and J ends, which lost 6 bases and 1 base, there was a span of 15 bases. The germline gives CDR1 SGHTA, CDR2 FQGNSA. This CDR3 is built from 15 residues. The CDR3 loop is CASRPDRNPNTEAFF. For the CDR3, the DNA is TGTGCCAGCAGACCCGACAGGAACCCGAACACTGAAGCTTTCTTT. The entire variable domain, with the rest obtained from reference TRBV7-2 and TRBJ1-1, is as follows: GAGVSQSPSNKVTEKGKDVELRCDPISGHTALYWYRQSLGQGLEFLIYFQGNSAPDKSGLPSDRFSAERTGGSVSTLTIQRTQQEDSAVYLCASRPDRNPNTEAFFGQGTRLTVV.

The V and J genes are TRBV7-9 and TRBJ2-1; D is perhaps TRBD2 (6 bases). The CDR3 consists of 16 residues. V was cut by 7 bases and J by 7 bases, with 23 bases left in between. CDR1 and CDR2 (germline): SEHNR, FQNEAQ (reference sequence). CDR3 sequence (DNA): TGTGCCAGCATCAATGAGGGTGCGGGAAGTGGTAATGAGCAGTTCTTC. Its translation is CASINEGAGSGNEQFF.

CDR3: CASSLSSVGAQHF. CDR3 sequence (DNA): TGTGCCAGCAGTTTAAGTTCAGTGGGGGCCCAGCATTTT. The J gene is TRBJ1-5, the V gene TRBV12-3 or TRBV12-4; D may be TRBD1 (5 bases). V was shortened by 2 bases and J by 11 bases, with 13 bases between the two germline ends. The CDR3 extends over 13 amino acids.

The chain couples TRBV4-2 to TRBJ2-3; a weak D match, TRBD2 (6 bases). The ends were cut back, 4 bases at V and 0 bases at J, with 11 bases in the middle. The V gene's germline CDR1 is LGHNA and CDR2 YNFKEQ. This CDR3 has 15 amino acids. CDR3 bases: TGTGCCAGCAGCCGAGGGACTGCTAGCACAGATACGCAGTATTTT. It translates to CASSRGTASTDTQYF.

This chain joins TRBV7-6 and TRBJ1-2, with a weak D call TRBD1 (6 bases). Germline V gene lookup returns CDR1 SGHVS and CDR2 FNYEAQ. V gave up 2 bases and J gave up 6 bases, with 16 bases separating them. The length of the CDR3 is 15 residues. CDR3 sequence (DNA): TGTGCCAGCAGCTTAAATTCCGGGGGCAGGGATGGCTACACCTTC. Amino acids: CASSLNSGGRDGYTF.

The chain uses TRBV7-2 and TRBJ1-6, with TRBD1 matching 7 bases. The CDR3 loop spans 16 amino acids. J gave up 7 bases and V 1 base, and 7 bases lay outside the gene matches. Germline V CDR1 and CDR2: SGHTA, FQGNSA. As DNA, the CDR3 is TGTGCCAGCAGCTTAGTCTTGGGGACAGCCAATTCACCCCTCCACTTT. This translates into CASSLVLGTANSPLHF.

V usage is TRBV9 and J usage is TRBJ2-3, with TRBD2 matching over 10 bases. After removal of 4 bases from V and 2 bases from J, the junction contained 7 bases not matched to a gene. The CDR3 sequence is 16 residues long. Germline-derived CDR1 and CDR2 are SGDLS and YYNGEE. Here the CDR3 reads CASSTRTSGLTDTQYF. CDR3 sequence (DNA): TGTGCCAGCAGCACCAGGACTAGCGGCCTCACAGATACGCAGTATTTT.

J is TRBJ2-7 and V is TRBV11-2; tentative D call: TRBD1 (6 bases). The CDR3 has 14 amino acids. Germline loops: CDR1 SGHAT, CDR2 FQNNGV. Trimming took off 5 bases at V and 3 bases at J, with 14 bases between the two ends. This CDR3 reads CASSQGHGSYEQYV. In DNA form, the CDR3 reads TGTGCCAGCAGCCAGGGACACGGCAGCTACGAGCAGTACGTC.

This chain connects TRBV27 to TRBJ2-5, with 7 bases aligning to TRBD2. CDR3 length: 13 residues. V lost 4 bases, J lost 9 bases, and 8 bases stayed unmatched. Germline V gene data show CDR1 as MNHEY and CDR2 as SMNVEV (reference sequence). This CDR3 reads CASSSVREGSQYF. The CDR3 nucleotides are TGTGCCAGCAGTTCCGTCAGGGAGGGGTCCCAGTACTTC.